This TCR beta chain is from a study of shared clonotypes between healthy human individuals. On the study more broadly: CD4 naive and CD4 memory each took three plates per donor, while CD8 naive took two and CD8 memory one.

This clone was recorded a few times. Using immunoSEQ multiplex PCR, the repertoire was profiled, and TCRdb retains in-frame clones only, with some absent. The table records 2 million to 2.5 million clones, 85% to 95% of them present only once. The sequenced sample was naive CD4+ T cells from PBMCs. Regarding subset: CD45RA+ positively selected. This receptor was taken from a man younger than 35 in good health. Some clones in this sample may be carry-over from other donors' samples.

In DNA, the CDR3 is TGTGCCAGTAGCGTGCTGTTTCACCGGGAAGCTAATGAAAAACTGTTTTTT. Translating gives CASSVLFHREANEKLFF. The chain employs TRBV19 and TRBJ1-4; D remains unclear. With 6 bases removed from V and 3 bases from J, the gap between germline ends came to 20 bases. The CDR3 sequence is 17 residues long. Germline CDR1 is LNHDA and CDR2 is SQIVND (reference sequence).